This entry features one TCR beta chain sequence. The data originate from a study of tumor-infiltrating lymphocytes in oesophageal squamous cell carcinoma. TCRdb recomputed calls from the PCR reads with MiXCR, one row per CDR3 protein. The sample shows about 20,000 distinct CDR3 sequences, 35% to 45% of them seen only once. The germline V gene has CDR1 MNHNS and CDR2 SASEGT. The CDR3 covers 11 residues. The sequence was obtained from a female donor with esophageal squamous cell carcinoma. The chain is built from TRBV6-1 and TRBJ2-5; tentative D call: TRBD1 (7 bases). The assigned J gene may be wrong: the sequence end matches TRBJ2-1 better. The sequencing sample was made of normal esophageal tissue next to the tumor. Here the CDR3 reads CAASGGNEQFF. The CDR3 DNA is TGTGCCGCGTCAGGGGGGAATGAGCAGTTCTTC.